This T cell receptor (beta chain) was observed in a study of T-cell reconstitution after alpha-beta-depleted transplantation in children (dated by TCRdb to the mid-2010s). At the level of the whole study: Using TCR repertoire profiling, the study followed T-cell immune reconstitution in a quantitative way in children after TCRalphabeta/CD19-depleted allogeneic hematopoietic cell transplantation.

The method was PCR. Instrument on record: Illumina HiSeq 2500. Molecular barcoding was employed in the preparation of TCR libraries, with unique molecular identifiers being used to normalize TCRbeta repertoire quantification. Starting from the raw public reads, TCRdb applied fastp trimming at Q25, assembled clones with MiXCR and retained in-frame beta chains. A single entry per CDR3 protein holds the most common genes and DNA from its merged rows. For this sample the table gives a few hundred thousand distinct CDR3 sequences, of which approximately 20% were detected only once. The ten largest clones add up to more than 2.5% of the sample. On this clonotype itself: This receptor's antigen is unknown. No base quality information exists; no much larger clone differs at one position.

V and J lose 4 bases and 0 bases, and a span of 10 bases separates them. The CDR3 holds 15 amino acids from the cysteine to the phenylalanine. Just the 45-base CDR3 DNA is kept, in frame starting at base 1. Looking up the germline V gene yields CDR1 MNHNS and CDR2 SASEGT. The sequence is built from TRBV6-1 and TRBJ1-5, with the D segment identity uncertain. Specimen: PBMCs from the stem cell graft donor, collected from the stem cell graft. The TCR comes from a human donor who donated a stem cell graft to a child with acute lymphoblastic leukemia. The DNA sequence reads TGTGCCAGCAGTGTCGACGGTGATAGCAATCAGCCCCAGCATTTT. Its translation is CASSVDGDSNQPQHF.